Listed here are 18 T cell receptor beta chains from one sample, sequenced in a study of CD8 T cells in ankylosing spondylitis. Each CDR3 protein is one row after TCRdb ran MiXCR on the 5' RACE reads. Of approximately 35,000 distinct CDR3 sequences in the sample, 13% to 15% were seen once. Input material: blood. These receptors were collected from a male donor with ankylosing spondylitis or in good health (not recorded which).

This clonotype appeared a single time. The CDR3 nucleotides read TGCAGCGTTGAAGATCTTCCGGGGGCCGTTACTGAAGCTTTCTTT. Its protein is CSVEDLPGAVTEAFF. The chain joins TRBV29-1 to TRBJ1-1; TRBD1 might be the D (6 bases). V was cut by 0 bases and J by 5 bases, with 16 bases left in between. The CDR3 totals 15 residues. Looked up from germline, CDR1 is SQVTM and CDR2 is ANQGSEA.

The chain uses TRBV3-1 and TRBJ2-3; D is uncertain. The germline V gene encodes CDR1 LGHDT and CDR2 YNNKEL (reference sequence). CDR3 length: 15 residues. V dropped 0 bases and J dropped 3 bases, with 10 bases sitting between them. The CDR3, as DNA: TGTGCCAGCAGCCAAGATCGGGCTACGACAGATACGCAGTATTTT. Translating it yields CASSQDRATTDTQYF.

This clonotype was found a few times. This chain uses TRBV28 with TRBJ2-2, with D possibly TRBD1 on 6 matching bases. Germline V gene lookup returns CDR1 MDHEN and CDR2 SYDVKM. The CDR3 covers 13 residues. Trimming cost V 9 bases and J 0 bases, with 8 bases left between them. This chain's CDR3 is CARGQSNTGELFF. CDR3 DNA: TGTGCCAGAGGACAGTCGAACACCGGGGAGCTGTTTTTT.

This chain uses TRBV11-2 with TRBJ2-5, with D uncertain. V lost 1 base and J lost 4, with 7 bases in between. Germline V CDR1 and CDR2: SGHAT, FQNNGV. The CDR3 sequence is 13 residues long. The CDR3 sequence is CASSLVVRETQYF. CDR3 bases: TGTGCCAGCAGCTTAGTCGTACGAGAGACCCAGTACTTC.

In this sample, this clonotype turned up a few times. This chain connects TRBV4-2 to TRBJ2-1; D is perhaps TRBD2 (6 bases). Germline-derived CDR1 and CDR2 are LGHNA and YNFKEQ. V was cut by 4 bases and J by 3 bases, with 13 bases left in between. The CDR3 length is 15 residues. In nucleotides, the CDR3 is TGTGCCAGCAGCCCCCCCCCGGGAGACTACAATGAGCAGTTCTTC. Translation: CASSPPPGDYNEQFF.

This clonotype was picked up a small number of times. This chain joins TRBV7-2 and TRBJ2-1, with TRBD2 as a possible D gene (6 bases). CDR1 is SGHTA, CDR2 FQGNSA, per germline. The V end was cut by 1 base, the J end by 9 bases, with 13 bases between. The CDR3 has 14 residues. The CDR3, as DNA: TGTGCCAGCAGCTTAGGCGTCAGGGAGGCTGAGCAGTTCTTC. This encodes CASSLGVREAEQFF.

In this sample, this clonotype turned up a few times. The V and J genes are TRBV20-1 and TRBJ2-3; no definite D call. Germline V lookup: CDR1 DFQATT, CDR2 SNEGSKA (reference sequence). The CDR3 runs 13 residues. Trimming stripped 5 bases from V and 1 base from J, with 10 bases between. The CDR3 DNA reads TGCAGTGCTCCCCCCAGGCGCACAGATACGCAGTATTTT. Protein product: CSAPPRRTDTQYF.

The chain combines TRBV10-3 with TRBJ1-1, with TRBD1 matching 7 bases. Trimming took 2 bases from V and 0 from J; bases not matched to a gene: 3. The CDR3 is 15 amino acids. CDR1 ENHRY and CDR2 SYGVKD come from the germline V gene. CDR3 DNA sequence: TGTGCCATCAGTGAGCAAACAGGGGTGAACACTGAAGCTTTCTTT. This encodes CAISEQTGVNTEAFF.

V and J are TRBV9 and TRBJ1-3; D is possibly TRBD1 (6 bases). The V and J ends lost 4 bases and 4 bases respectively, with 15 bases between them. The CDR3 sequence is 15 residues long. Per the germline V gene, CDR1 is SGDLS and CDR2 is YYNGEE. CDR3 amino acids: CASSLTTGSGNTIYF. Here the CDR3 DNA reads TGTGCCAGCAGCCTTACTACAGGGTCCGGAAACACCATATATTTT. Full variable domain (missing parts from reference TRBV9 and TRBJ1-3): DSGVTQTPKHLITATGQRVTLRCSPRSGDLSVYWYQQSLDQGLQFLIQYYNGEERAKGNILERFSAQQFPDLHSELNLSSLELGDSALYFCASSLTTGSGNTIYFGEGSWLTVV.

This clonotype was observed at least ten times. This chain connects TRBV5-6 to TRBJ1-1, with 7 bases aligning to TRBD1. Germline trimming cut 4 bases from V and 1 base from J; bases unmatched to any gene: 4. The CDR3 totals 14 residues. Germline values: CDR1 SGHDT, CDR2 YYEEEE. CDR3 sequence: CASSPGTANTEAFF. The CDR3 nucleotides read TGTGCCAGCAGCCCGGGGACAGCGAACACTGAAGCTTTCTTT. The whole variable domain, remainder taken from reference TRBV5-6 and TRBJ1-1, is DAGVTQSPTHLIKTRGQQVTLRCSPKSGHDTVSWYQQALGQGPQFIFQYYEEEERQRGNFPDRFSGHQFPNYSSELNVNALLLGDSALYLCASSPGTANTEAFFGQGTRLTVV.

This sequence joins TRBV29-1 and TRBJ2-7, with TRBD2 identical over 10 bases. Germline CDR1 is SQVTM and CDR2 is ANQGSEA. The CDR3 length is 11 residues. DNA for the CDR3: TGCGGCGTTCATAGCGGGGGGGAGCAGTACGTC. Translation: CGVHSGGEQYV.

This clonotype is deemed medium-sized (0.01 to 0.1%). This chain uses TRBV12-3 or TRBV12-4 with TRBJ2-7; D is ambiguous. The CDR3 sequence is 11 residues long. The V and J ends lost 3 bases and 0 bases respectively, with 0 bases between them. Here the CDR3 DNA reads TGTGCCAGCAGTTTCTCCTACGAGCAGTACTTC. Its translation is CASSFSYEQYF.

The V call is TRBV12-3 or TRBV12-4, the J call TRBJ2-3; D is perhaps TRBD2 (6 bases). The V end lost 3 bases, the J end lost 4 bases, and 14 bases lay between the germline ends. The CDR3 covers 15 residues. The CDR3 coding sequence is TGTGCCAGCAGTTTCCAGGGAGGAAAGGCAGATACGCAGTATTTT. It encodes CASSFQGGKADTQYF.

This clonotype has at least ten counts. The rearrangement uses TRBV12-3 or TRBV12-4 and TRBJ2-2, with 9 nucleotides matching TRBD2. The CDR3 contains 14 residues. V was clipped by 6 bases and J by 7 bases; unmatched bases: 6. CDR3 protein: CASRTSGENGELFF. The DNA for the CDR3 is TGTGCCAGCAGGACTAGCGGAGAAAACGGGGAGCTGTTTTTT.

The rearrangement uses TRBV20-1 and TRBJ2-1; D perhaps matches TRBD1 (6 bases). Germline CDR1 DFQATT, CDR2 SNEGSKA (reference sequence). The ends were cut back, 1 base at V and 7 bases at J, with 11 bases in the middle. The CDR3 has 13 amino acids. CDR3 coding DNA: TGCAGTGCTAGAGTGGGGGCGGCTAATGAGCAGTTCTTC. Its translation is CSARVGAANEQFF.

This clonotype was seen a handful of times. The junction does not match germline at one end; this may be a read error. This sequence joins TRBV10-3 and TRBJ2-2; D gene ambiguous. Germline V lookup: CDR1 ENHRY, CDR2 SYGVKD. The CDR3 has 13 residues. The CDR3 DNA reads TGTGTCATCGCCCAAGGGTACGGTACGGAGCTGTTTTTT. It encodes CVIAQGYGTELFF.

V gene TRBV11-2 combines with J gene TRBJ2-2; D is ambiguous. This CDR3 is built from 15 residues. The germline V and J ends were trimmed by 1 base and 4 bases, with 10 bases remaining between them. CDR1 SGHAT and CDR2 FQNNGV come from the germline V gene. DNA for the CDR3: TGTGCCAGCAGCTTAGTTGCATTCGTCACCGGGGAGCTGTTTTTT. This encodes CASSLVAFVTGELFF.

In the case of this clonotype: One end of the junction does not line up with germline, which may come from a read error. The V call is TRBV29-1, the J call TRBJ2-1; D gene uncertain. The germline V gene has CDR1 SQVTM and CDR2 ANQGSEA. The CDR3 is 11 amino acids. The CDR3 DNA reads as TGCAGCGTTGAAGTCGGTTCGATTGAGAACTTC. Protein product: CSVEVGSIENF.